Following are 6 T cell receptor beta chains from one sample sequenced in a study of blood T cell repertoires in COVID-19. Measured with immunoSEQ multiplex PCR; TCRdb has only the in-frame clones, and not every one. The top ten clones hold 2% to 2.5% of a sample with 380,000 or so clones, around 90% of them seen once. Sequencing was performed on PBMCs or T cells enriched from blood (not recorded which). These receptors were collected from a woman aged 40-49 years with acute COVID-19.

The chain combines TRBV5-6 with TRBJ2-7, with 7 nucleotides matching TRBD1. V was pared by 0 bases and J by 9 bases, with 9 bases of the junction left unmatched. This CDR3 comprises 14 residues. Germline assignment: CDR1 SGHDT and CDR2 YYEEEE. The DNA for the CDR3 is TGTGCCAGCAGCTTGGTTAGGGGGCGCGTGGGGCAGTACTTC. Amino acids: CASSLVRGRVGQYF. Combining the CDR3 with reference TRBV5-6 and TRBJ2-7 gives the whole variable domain DAGVTQSPTHLIKTRGQQVTLRCSPKSGHDTVSWYQQALGQGPQFIFQYYEEEERQRGNFPDRFSGHQFPNYSSELNVNALLLGDSALYLCASSLVRGRVGQYFGPGTRLTVT.

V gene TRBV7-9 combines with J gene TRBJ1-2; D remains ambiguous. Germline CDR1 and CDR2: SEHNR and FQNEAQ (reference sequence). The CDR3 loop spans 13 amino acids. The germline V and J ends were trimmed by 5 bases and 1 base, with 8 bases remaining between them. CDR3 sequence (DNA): TGTGCCAGCAGCCCAACAAGTAACTATGGCTACACCTTC. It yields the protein CASSPTSNYGYTF. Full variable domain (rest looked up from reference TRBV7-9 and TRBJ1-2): DTGVSQNPRHKITKRGQNVTFRCDPISEHNRLYWYRQTLGQGPEFLTYFQNEAQLEKSRLLSDRFSAERPKGSFSTLEIQRTEQGDSAMYLCASSPTSNYGYTFGSGTRLTVV.

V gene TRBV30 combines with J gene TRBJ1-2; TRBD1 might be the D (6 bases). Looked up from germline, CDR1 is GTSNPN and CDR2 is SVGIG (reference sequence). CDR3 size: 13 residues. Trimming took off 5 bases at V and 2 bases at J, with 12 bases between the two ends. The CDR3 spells CAWGGSLNYGYTF. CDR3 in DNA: TGTGCCTGGGGGGGCAGCTTAAACTATGGCTACACCTTC.

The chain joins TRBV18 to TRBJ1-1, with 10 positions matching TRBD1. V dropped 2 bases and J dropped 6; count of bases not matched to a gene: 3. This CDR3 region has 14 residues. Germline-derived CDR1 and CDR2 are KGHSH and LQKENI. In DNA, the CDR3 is TGTGCCAGCTCACCATCCGGGACAGGGGCTGAAGCTTTCTTT. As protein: CASSPSGTGAEAFF.

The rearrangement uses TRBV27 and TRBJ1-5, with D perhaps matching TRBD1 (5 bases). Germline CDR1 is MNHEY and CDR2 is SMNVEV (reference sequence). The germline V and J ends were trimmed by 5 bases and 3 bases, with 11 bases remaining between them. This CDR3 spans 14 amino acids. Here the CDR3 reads CASSGNRPNQPQHF. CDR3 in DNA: TGTGCCAGCAGTGGGAACAGGCCCAATCAGCCCCAGCATTTT.

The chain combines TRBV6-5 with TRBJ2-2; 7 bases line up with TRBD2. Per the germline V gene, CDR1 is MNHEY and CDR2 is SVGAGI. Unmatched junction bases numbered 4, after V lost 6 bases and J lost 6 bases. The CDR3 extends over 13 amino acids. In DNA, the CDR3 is TGTGCCAGCAGCCTCGGACTAGCCGGGGAGCTGTTTTTT. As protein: CASSLGLAGELFF.